This record covers a single TCR beta chain. No antigen is known for it. This record belongs to a study of T cells in localized non-small cell lung cancer. The assay was immunoSEQ multiplex PCR, and TCRdb's table has in-frame clones only and misses some. The sample includes 20,000 to 30,000 clones, 80% to 95% seen only once; the top ten take around 3.9%. Whole-study findings and limits: Without multi-region sequencing, intratumor heterogeneity could not be excluded. Appearing in adjacent lung were a median about 50 of the top 100 tumor clones. Uninvolved adjacent lung showed the highest T cell clonality, exceeding tumor. Longer overall survival accompanied higher blood T cell density.

Germline V lookup: CDR1 KGHSH, CDR2 LQKENI. Trimming left V 5 bases short and J 0 bases short, with 8 bases between. The CDR3 length is 14 residues. The sequences come from peripheral blood, collected before any cancer treatment. This rearrangement joins TRBV18 to TRBJ2-1; D is ambiguous. This TCR came from a female donor of 60 years or more with stage II squamous cell lung carcinoma. As DNA, the CDR3 is TGTGCCAGCTCAGCAGGTTACTCCTACAATGAGCAGTTCTTC. This encodes CASSAGYSYNEQFF.